The subject of this entry is one T cell receptor (beta chain). Germline V gives CDR1 SNHLY, CDR2 FYNNEI. V was pared by 3 bases and J by 3 bases, with 15 bases between. The CDR3 is 17 residues long. Some clones are missing from TCRdb's copy, which holds only in-frame ones; the method was immunoSEQ multiplex PCR. The repertoire holds over 350,000 clones, with approximately 90% as singletons. This sample was taken from a study of blood T cell repertoires in COVID-19. Study-wide background: T cells, B-cell-depleted T cells, or PBMCs supplied cDNA or gDNA.

Material: peripheral blood. The chain is built from TRBV2 and TRBJ1-6; weak D call: TRBD1 (6 bases). The TCR comes from a woman in her 30s with acute or convalescent COVID-19. The CDR3 region is CASSEGGAQGYNSPLHF. CDR3 coding DNA: TGTGCCAGCAGTGAGGGGGGGGCACAGGGCTATAATTCACCCCTCCACTTT.